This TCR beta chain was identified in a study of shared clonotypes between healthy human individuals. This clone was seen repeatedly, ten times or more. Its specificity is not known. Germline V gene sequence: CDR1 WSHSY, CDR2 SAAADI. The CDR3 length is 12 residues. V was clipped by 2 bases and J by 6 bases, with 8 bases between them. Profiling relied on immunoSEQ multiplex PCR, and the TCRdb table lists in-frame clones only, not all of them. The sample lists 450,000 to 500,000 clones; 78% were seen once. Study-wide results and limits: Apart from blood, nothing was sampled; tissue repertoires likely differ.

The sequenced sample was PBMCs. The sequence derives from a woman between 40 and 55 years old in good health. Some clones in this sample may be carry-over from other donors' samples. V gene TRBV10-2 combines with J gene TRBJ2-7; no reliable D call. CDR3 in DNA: TGCGCCAGCAGTGAGCCGGACCGCGAGCAGTACTTC. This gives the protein CASSEPDREQYF.